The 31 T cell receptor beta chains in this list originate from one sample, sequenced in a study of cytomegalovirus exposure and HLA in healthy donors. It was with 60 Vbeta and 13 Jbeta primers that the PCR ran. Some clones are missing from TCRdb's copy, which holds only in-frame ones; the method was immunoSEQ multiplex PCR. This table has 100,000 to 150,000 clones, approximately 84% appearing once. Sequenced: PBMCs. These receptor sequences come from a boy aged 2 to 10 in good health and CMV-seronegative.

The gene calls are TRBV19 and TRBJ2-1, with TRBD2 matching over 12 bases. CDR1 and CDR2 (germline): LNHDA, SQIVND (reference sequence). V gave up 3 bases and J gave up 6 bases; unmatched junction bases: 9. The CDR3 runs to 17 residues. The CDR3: CASSIASSGRGANEQFF. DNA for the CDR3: TGTGCCAGTAGTATCGCATCTAGCGGGAGGGGGGCCAATGAGCAGTTCTTC.

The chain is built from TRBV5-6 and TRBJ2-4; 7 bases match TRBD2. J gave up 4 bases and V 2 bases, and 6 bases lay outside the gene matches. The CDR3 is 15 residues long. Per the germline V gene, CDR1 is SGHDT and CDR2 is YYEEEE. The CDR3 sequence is CASSFPAGEKNIQYF. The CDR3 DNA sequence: TGTGCCAGCAGCTTCCCCGCGGGGGAGAAAAACATTCAGTACTTC.

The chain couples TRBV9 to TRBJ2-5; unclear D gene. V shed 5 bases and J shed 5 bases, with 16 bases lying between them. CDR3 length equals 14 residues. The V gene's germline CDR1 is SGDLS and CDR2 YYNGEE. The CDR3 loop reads CASSPRSLDETQYF. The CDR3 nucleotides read TGTGCCAGCAGTCCCCGGAGTCTAGATGAGACCCAGTACTTC. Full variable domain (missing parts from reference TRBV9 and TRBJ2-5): DSGVTQTPKHLITATGQRVTLRCSPRSGDLSVYWYQQSLDQGLQFLIQYYNGEERAKGNILERFSAQQFPDLHSELNLSSLELGDSALYFCASSPRSLDETQYFGPGTRLLVL.

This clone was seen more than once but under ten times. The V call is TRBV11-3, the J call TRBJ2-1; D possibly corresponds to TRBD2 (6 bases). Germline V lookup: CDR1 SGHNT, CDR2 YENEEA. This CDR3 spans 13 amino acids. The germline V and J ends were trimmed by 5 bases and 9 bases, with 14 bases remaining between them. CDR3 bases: TGTGCCAGCAGCCTCCGTCGGGGGAGTGAGCAGTTCTTC. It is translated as CASSLRRGSEQFF.

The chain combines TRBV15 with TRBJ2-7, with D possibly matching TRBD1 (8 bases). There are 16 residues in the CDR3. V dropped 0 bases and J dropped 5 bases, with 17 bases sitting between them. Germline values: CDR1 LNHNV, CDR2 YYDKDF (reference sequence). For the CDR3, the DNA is TGTGCCACCAGCAGAGAGAGCGGGGCAGGGGGCGACGAGCAGTACTTC. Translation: CATSRESGAGGDEQYF.

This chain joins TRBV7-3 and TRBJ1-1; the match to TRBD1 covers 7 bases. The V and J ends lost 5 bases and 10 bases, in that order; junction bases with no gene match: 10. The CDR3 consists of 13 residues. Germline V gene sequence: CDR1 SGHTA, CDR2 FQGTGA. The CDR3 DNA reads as TGTGCCAGCAGCCCGGGACAGACTTCCCCAGCTTTCTTT. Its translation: CASSPGQTSPAFF. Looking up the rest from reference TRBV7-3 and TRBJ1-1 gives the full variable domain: GAGVSQTPSNKVTEKGKYVELRCDPISGHTALYWYRQSLGQGPEFLIYFQGTGAADDSGLPNDRFFAVRPEGSVSTLKIQRTERGDSAVYLCASSPGQTSPAFFGQGTRLTVV.

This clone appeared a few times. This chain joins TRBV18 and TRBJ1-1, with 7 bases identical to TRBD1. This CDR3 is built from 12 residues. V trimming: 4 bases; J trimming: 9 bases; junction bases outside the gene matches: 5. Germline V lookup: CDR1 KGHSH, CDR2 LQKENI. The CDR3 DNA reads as TGTGCCAGCTCACAGGGGGCGGACAAAGCTTTCTTT. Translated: CASSQGADKAFF.

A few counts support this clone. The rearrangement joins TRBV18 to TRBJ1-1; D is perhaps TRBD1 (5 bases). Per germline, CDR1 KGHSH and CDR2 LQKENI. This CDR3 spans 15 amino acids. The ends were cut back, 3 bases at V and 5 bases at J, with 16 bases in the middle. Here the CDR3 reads CASSPTKQGSTEAFF. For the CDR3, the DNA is TGTGCCAGCTCACCCACAAAGCAGGGAAGTACTGAAGCTTTCTTT.

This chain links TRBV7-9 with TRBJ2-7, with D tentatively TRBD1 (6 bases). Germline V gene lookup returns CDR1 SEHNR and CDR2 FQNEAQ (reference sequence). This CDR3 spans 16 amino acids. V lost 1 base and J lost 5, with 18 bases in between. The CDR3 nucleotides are TGTGCCAGCAGCTTAGAGAGAACTGGCAGGGGTGACGAGCAGTACTTC. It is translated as CASSLERTGRGDEQYF.

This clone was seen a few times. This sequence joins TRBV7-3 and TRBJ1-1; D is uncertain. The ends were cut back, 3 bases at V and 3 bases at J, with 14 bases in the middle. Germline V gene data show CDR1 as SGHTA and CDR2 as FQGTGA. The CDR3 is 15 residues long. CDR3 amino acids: CASSLASGSHTEAFF. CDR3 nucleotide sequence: TGTGCCAGCAGCTTGGCCTCCGGGTCCCACACTGAAGCTTTCTTT. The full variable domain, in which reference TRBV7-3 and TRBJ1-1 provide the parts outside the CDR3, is GAGVSQTPSNKVTEKGKYVELRCDPISGHTALYWYRQSLGQGPEFLIYFQGTGAADDSGLPNDRFFAVRPEGSVSTLKIQRTERGDSAVYLCASSLASGSHTEAFFGQGTRLTVV.

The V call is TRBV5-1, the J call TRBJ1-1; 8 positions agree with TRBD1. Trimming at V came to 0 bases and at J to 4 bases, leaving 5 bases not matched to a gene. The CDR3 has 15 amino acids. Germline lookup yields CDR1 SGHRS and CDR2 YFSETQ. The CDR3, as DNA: TGCGCCAGCAGCTTGGGAAGTACAGGGGGCACTGAAGCTTTCTTT. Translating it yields CASSLGSTGGTEAFF.

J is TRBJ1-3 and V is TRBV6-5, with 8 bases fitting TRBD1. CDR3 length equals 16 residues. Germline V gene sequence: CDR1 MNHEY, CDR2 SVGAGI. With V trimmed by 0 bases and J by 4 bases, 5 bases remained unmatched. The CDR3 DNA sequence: TGTGCCAGCAGTTACTCGTGGACAGGGAGAGGAAACACCATATATTTT. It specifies CASSYSWTGRGNTIYF.

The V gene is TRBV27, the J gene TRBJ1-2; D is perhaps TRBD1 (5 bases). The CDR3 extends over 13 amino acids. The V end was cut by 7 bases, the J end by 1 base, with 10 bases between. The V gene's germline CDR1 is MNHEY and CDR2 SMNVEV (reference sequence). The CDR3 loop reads CASKLDSNYGYTF. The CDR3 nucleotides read TGTGCCAGCAAACTCGACAGTAACTATGGCTACACCTTC.

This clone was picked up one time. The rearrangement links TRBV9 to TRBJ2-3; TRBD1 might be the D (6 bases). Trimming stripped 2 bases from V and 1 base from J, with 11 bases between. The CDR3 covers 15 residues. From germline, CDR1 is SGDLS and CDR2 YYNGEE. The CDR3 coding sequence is TGTGCCAGCAGCGTTGGGGGCGCAGGCACAGATACGCAGTATTTT. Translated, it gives CASSVGGAGTDTQYF.

The CDR3 region has the DNA TGTGCCAGTGACCAAACAGGCCTGAACACTGAAGCTTTCTTT. It encodes CASDQTGLNTEAFF. The rearrangement links TRBV11-2 to TRBJ1-1; TRBD1 is a possible D gene (5 bases). Germline V gene sequence: CDR1 SGHAT, CDR2 FQNNGV. V gave up 9 bases and J gave up 0 bases, with 14 bases separating them. This CDR3 is 14 amino acids long.

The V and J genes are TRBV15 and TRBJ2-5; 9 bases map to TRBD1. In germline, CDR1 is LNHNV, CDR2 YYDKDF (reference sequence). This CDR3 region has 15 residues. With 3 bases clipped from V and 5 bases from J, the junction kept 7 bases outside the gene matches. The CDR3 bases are TGTGCCACCAGCAGGGGGGACAGGGAAAGCGAGACCCAGTACTTC. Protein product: CATSRGDRESETQYF.

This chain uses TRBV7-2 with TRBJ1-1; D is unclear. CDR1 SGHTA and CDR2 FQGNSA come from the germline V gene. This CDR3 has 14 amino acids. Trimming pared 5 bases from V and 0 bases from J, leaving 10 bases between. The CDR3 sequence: CASSLQSMNTEAFF. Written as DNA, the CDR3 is TGTGCCAGCAGCCTACAGAGTATGAACACTGAAGCTTTCTTT.

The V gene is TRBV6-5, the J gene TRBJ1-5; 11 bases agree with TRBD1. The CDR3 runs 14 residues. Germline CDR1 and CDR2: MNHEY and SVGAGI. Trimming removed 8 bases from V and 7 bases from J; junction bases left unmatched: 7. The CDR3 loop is CASGDRGERQPQHF. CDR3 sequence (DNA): TGTGCCAGCGGGGACAGGGGGGAGCGGCAGCCCCAGCATTTT.

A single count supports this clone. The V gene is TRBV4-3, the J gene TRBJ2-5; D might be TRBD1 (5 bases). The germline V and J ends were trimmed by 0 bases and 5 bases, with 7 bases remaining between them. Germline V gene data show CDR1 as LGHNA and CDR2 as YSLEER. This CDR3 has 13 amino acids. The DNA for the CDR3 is TGCGCCAGCAGCCAAGAACCAGGGGAGACCCAGTACTTC. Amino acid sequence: CASSQEPGETQYF.

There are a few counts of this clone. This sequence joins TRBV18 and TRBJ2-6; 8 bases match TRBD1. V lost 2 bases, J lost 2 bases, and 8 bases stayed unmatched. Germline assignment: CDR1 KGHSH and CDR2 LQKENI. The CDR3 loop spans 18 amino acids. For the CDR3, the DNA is TGTGCCAGCTCACCAAACCTACTGACAGGGGCTGGGGCCAACGTCCTGACTTTC. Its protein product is CASSPNLLTGAGANVLTF.

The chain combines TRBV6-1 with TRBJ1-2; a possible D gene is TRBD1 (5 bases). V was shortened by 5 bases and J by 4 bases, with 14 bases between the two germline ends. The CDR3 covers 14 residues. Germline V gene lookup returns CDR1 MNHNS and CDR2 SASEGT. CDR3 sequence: CASSSETEFYGYTF. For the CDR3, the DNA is TGTGCCAGCAGTTCCGAGACAGAATTCTATGGCTACACCTTC.

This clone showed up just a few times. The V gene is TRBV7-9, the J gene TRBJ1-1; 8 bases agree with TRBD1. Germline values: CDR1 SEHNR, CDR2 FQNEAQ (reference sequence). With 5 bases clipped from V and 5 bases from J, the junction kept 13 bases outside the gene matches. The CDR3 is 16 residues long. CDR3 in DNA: TGTGCCAGCAGCCAGGCAGGGGGCTCTTTTGGGACTGAAGCTTTCTTT. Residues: CASSQAGGSFGTEAFF.

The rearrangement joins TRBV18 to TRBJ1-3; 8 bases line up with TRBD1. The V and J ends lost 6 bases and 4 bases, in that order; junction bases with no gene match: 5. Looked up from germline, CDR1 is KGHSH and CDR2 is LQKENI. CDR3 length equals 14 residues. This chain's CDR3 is CASSRTGPGNTIYF. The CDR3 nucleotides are TGTGCCAGCTCGCGGACAGGGCCCGGAAACACCATATATTTT.

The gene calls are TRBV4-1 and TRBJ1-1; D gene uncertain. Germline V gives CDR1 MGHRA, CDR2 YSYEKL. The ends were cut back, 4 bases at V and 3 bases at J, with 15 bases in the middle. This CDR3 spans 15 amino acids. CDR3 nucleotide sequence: TGCGCCAGCAGCCGGAGCGGTGGCAGCGACACTGAAGCTTTCTTT. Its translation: CASSRSGGSDTEAFF.

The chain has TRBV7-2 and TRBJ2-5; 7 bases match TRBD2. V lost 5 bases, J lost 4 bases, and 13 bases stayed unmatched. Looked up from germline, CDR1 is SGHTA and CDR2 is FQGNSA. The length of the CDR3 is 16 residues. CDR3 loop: CASSTNLADWRETQYF. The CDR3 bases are TGTGCCAGCAGCACCAACCTAGCGGATTGGCGAGAGACCCAGTACTTC.

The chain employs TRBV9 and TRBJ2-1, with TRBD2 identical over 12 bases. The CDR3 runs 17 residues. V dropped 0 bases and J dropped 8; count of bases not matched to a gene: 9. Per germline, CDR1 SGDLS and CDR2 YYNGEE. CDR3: CASSVDRTSGKRDEQFF. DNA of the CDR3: TGTGCCAGCAGCGTAGACAGGACTAGCGGGAAGAGGGATGAGCAGTTCTTC.

The CDR3 is CASSSSGVSTDTQYF. The CDR3 DNA follows: TGTGCCAGCAGCTCCAGCGGGGTTAGCACAGATACGCAGTATTTT. V and J are TRBV11-2 and TRBJ2-3; 7 bases agree with TRBD2. The CDR3 is 15 residues long. V was clipped by 4 bases and J by 0 bases; unmatched bases: 4. Per the germline V gene, CDR1 is SGHAT and CDR2 is FQNNGV.

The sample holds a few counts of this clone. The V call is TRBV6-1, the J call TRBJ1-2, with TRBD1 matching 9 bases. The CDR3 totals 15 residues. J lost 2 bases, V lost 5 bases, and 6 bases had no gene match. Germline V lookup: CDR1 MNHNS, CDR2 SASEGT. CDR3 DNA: TGTGCCAGCAGTAAGGACAGGGGTGGAAACTATGGCTACACCTTC. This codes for CASSKDRGGNYGYTF.

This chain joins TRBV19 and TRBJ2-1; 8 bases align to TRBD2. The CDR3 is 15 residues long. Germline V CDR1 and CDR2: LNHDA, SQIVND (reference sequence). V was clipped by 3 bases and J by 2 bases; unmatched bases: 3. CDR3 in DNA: TGTGCCAGTAGTATGGGCGGGAGGCCCTACAATGAGCAGTTCTTC. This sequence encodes CASSMGGRPYNEQFF.

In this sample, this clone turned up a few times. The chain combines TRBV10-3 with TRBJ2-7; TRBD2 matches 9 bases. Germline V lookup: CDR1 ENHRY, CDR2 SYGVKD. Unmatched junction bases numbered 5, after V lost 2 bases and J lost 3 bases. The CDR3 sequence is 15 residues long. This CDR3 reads CAISEGTSRGYEQYV. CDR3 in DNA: TGTGCCATCAGTGAGGGGACTAGCCGGGGCTACGAGCAGTACGTC.

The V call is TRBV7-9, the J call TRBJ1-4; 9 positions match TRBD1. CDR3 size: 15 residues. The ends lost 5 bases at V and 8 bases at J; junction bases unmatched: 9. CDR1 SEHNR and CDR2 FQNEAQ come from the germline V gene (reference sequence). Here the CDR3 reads CASSPLTGGSEKLFF. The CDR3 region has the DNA TGTGCCAGCAGCCCGCTGACAGGGGGAAGCGAAAAACTGTTTTTT.